This T cell receptor beta chain is drawn from a study of OX40 agonist ivuxolimab in advanced cancers. Germline V CDR1 and CDR2: SGHAT, FQNNGV. The CDR3 spans 14 residues. Trimming pared 0 bases from V and 5 bases from J, leaving 10 bases between. Produced via immunoSEQ multiplex PCR; TCRdb's table is partial and in-frame only. The data show some 52,000 clones, over 80% seen once. This rearrangement joins TRBV11-2 to TRBJ2-5; D call uncertain. The specimen was CD4+ or CD8+ T cells sorted from blood, collected in a trial of the OX40 agonist ivuxolimab. The receptor was isolated from an adult with an advanced solid tumor such as melanoma, head and neck, liver or kidney cancer. CDR3 sequence (DNA): TGTGCCAGCAGCTTAGATATCGCCCAGGAGACCCAGTACTTC. This sequence encodes CASSLDIAQETQYF.